Presented here are 25 T cell receptor beta chains from one specimen sequenced in a study of blood T cell repertoires in COVID-19. Assay used: immunoSEQ multiplex PCR; TCRdb lists only in-frame clones, some missing. The data show some 150,000 clones, about 80% seen once. The source material was peripheral blood. The source of these receptors is a man between 60 and 75 years old with acute or convalescent COVID-19.

The V call is TRBV6-5, the J call TRBJ1-1; weak D call: TRBD1 (6 bases). The ends were cut back, 4 bases at V and 2 bases at J, with 14 bases in the middle. The germline gives CDR1 MNHEY, CDR2 SVGAGI. The CDR3 sequence is 15 residues long. CDR3 loop: CASSSTGHSNTEAFF. CDR3 DNA sequence: TGTGCCAGCAGTTCGACGGGACATTCTAACACTGAAGCTTTCTTT.

The chain uses TRBV9 and TRBJ1-4; TRBD1 matches 8 bases. The germline CDR1 and CDR2 sequences are SGDLS and YYNGEE. V was pared by 3 bases and J by 3 bases, with 7 bases of the junction left unmatched. This CDR3 comprises 16 residues. The CDR3 protein is CASSGAGTGPNEKLFF. The CDR3 DNA reads as TGTGCCAGCAGCGGGGCCGGGACAGGTCCTAATGAAAAACTGTTTTTT.

CDR3 coding DNA: TGTGCCAGCAGCCAAGGACTAGCCTCCTCTGGAAACACCATATATTTT. Its protein is CASSQGLASSGNTIYF. This chain links TRBV4-2 with TRBJ1-3; D is ambiguous. This CDR3 is built from 16 residues. Looked up from germline, CDR1 is LGHNA and CDR2 is YNFKEQ. The V gene lost 1 base and the J gene lost 0 bases, with 10 bases spanning the gap.

The chain couples TRBV2 to TRBJ2-7; 7 positions agree with TRBD2. Germline trimming cut 6 bases from V and 3 bases from J; bases unmatched to any gene: 11. The CDR3 is made up of 15 amino acids. Germline assignment: CDR1 SNHLY and CDR2 FYNNEI. For the CDR3, the DNA is TGTGCCAGCAGGCCCTGGGGAGGGGCCAACTACGAGCAGTACTTC. This codes for CASRPWGGANYEQYF.

This chain joins TRBV28 and TRBJ1-1; TRBD1 aligns across 7 bases. Germline CDR1 and CDR2: MDHEN and SYDVKM. Trimming removed 3 bases from V and 0 bases from J; junction bases left unmatched: 7. This CDR3 is 16 amino acids long. Here the CDR3 reads CASSLVEGQLNTEAFF. The DNA of the CDR3 is TGTGCCAGCAGTTTGGTCGAGGGACAGCTGAACACTGAAGCTTTCTTT.

V gene TRBV20-1 combines with J gene TRBJ2-5; unclear D gene. Per the germline V gene, CDR1 is DFQATT and CDR2 is SNEGSKA (reference sequence). The CDR3 runs to 11 residues. The V gene lost 7 bases and the J gene lost 2 bases, with 8 bases spanning the gap. CDR3 region: CSVLLQETQYF. CDR3 DNA sequence: TGCAGTGTACTACTTCAAGAGACCCAGTACTTC.

The V call is TRBV5-4, the J call TRBJ2-5, with D tentatively TRBD2 (6 bases). Germline CDR1 SGHNT, CDR2 YYREEE (reference sequence). V shed 2 bases and J shed 7 bases, with 18 bases lying between them. CDR3 length: 15 amino acids. CDR3 nucleotides: TGTGCCAGCAGCTTAGGGACTGCCGAAGGCGGGACCCAGTACTTC. It yields the protein CASSLGTAEGGTQYF.

The chain joins TRBV11-3 to TRBJ2-7; 7 bases are shared with TRBD1. The CDR3 sequence is 13 residues long. Germline CDR1 reads SGHNT; CDR2 reads YENEEA. V gave up 10 bases and J gave up 6 bases; unmatched junction bases: 12. The CDR3 protein is CATPGTVPFEQYF. In DNA, the CDR3 is TGTGCCACCCCCGGGACAGTCCCGTTCGAGCAGTACTTC.

V usage is TRBV6-6 and J usage is TRBJ2-7; D unresolved. This CDR3 comprises 12 residues. CDR1 is MNHNY and CDR2 is SVGAGI in the germline V gene (reference sequence). Trimming shortened V by 6 bases and J by 2 bases, and 8 bases separated the two germline ends. The CDR3 sequence: CASSPVAYEQYF. The CDR3 DNA reads TGTGCCAGCAGCCCAGTGGCCTACGAGCAGTACTTC.

The V gene is TRBV6-1, the J gene TRBJ2-3; 11 bases match TRBD2. The CDR3 runs 16 residues. V was pared by 4 bases and J by 4 bases, with 7 bases of the junction left unmatched. The germline gives CDR1 MNHNS, CDR2 SASEGT. The CDR3 coding sequence is TGTGCCAGCAGTGCAACTAGCGGGGGACGGGCAGATACGCAGTATTTT. Protein product: CASSATSGGRADTQYF.

V is TRBV6-6 and J is TRBJ1-1; 8 nucleotides match TRBD1. The CDR3 is 14 amino acids. V shed 7 bases, J shed 9 bases, and the junction held 13 bases outside the gene matches. Per the germline V gene, CDR1 is MNHNY and CDR2 is SVGAGI (reference sequence). As DNA, the CDR3 is TGTGCCAGCAACGCGGGGACAGGCGGCAACCAAGCTTTCTTT. This gives the protein CASNAGTGGNQAFF.

The chain joins TRBV6-5 to TRBJ2-7, with D hard to call. CDR1 is MNHEY and CDR2 is SVGAGI in the germline V gene. CDR3 length: 12 amino acids. V was clipped by 5 bases and J by 8 bases, with 13 bases between them. This CDR3 reads CASSRVSGQQYF. The CDR3 coding sequence is TGTGCCAGCAGTCGGGTTAGTGGCCAGCAGTACTTC.

The genes are TRBV6-5 and TRBJ1-1; 8 bases are shared with TRBD1. Germline V gives CDR1 MNHEY, CDR2 SVGAGI. Trimming removed 6 bases from V and 11 bases from J; junction bases left unmatched: 11. The CDR3 length is 13 residues. This CDR3 is CASSAGTGQNAFF. The DNA for the CDR3 is TGTGCCAGCAGCGCAGGGACAGGCCAGAACGCTTTCTTT.

V usage is TRBV18 and J usage is TRBJ2-1; D is perhaps TRBD1 (5 bases). This CDR3 has 11 residues. Between the trimmed V and J ends, which lost 3 bases and 8 bases, there was a span of 5 bases. Looked up from germline, CDR1 is KGHSH and CDR2 is LQKENI. In DNA, the CDR3 is TGTGCCAGCTCACCGACAGATGAGCAGTTCTTC. Its protein is CASSPTDEQFF.

CDR3 DNA: TGTGCCAGCAGCGTAGGATCGGGAGGATTGAACAATGAGCAGTTCTTC. Translating gives CASSVGSGGLNNEQFF. V and J are TRBV9 and TRBJ2-1; 7 bases are a match to TRBD2. The trim removed 0 bases at V and 5 bases at J, leaving 8 bases unmatched. CDR1 and CDR2 from the germline V gene are SGDLS and YYNGEE. The CDR3 covers 16 residues.

The chain recombines TRBV6-2 or TRBV6-3 with TRBJ1-5; no clear D gene. The CDR3 has 15 residues. The V end lost 1 base, the J end lost 0 bases, and 7 bases lay between the germline ends. CDR1 and CDR2 from the germline V gene are MNHEY and SVGEGT. Here the CDR3 DNA reads TGTGCCAGCAGTTACTTGCAGAATAGCAATCAGCCCCAGCATTTT. As protein: CASSYLQNSNQPQHF.

V is TRBV6-6 and J is TRBJ2-7, with 7 bases lining up with TRBD1. The CDR3 consists of 14 residues. With V trimmed by 6 bases and J by 6 bases, 11 bases remained unmatched. Germline values: CDR1 MNHNY, CDR2 SVGAGI (reference sequence). In nucleotides, the CDR3 is TGTGCCAGCAGACCAGACAGGGCGGTGTCCGAGCAGTACTTC. Its translation is CASRPDRAVSEQYF.

The CDR3 here is CASSLSAGLSGANVLTF. CDR3 bases: TGTGCCAGCAGCTTATCGGCGGGCCTATCTGGGGCCAACGTCCTGACTTTC. V and J are TRBV7-3 and TRBJ2-6; a possible D gene is TRBD2 (5 bases). The germline V gene has CDR1 SGHTA and CDR2 FQGTGA. Trimming removed 2 bases from V and 1 base from J, with 12 bases in between. This CDR3 comprises 17 residues.

V is TRBV7-8 and J is TRBJ2-7; D is perhaps TRBD1 (5 bases). V was pared by 6 bases and J by 3 bases, with 12 bases between. Germline V gene sequence: CDR1 SGHVS, CDR2 FQNEAQ. This CDR3 has 13 amino acids. In nucleotides, the CDR3 is TGTGCCAGCAGTCAGGACACGCTCTACGAGCAGTACTTC. Residues: CASSQDTLYEQYF.

This chain uses TRBV5-1 with TRBJ1-1; D gene ambiguous. The CDR3 consists of 14 residues. Germline CDR1 and CDR2: SGHRS and YFSETQ. The ends were cut back, 6 bases at V and 1 base at J, with 13 bases in the middle. The CDR3: CASKETRGNTEAFF. The CDR3 DNA reads TGCGCCAGCAAAGAGACCCGGGGGAACACTGAAGCTTTCTTT.

This rearrangement joins TRBV6-5 to TRBJ1-2, with 7 bases lining up with TRBD1. The CDR3 extends over 14 amino acids. V dropped 5 bases and J dropped 8; count of bases not matched to a gene: 11. The germline V gene encodes CDR1 MNHEY and CDR2 SVGAGI. CDR3 DNA sequence: TGTGCCAGCAGTCCTGGGACAGCCCCGGGGGGCTACACCTTC. Translating gives CASSPGTAPGGYTF.

The rearrangement joins TRBV7-9 to TRBJ1-2; 9 bases match TRBD1. Germline V gives CDR1 SEHNR, CDR2 FQNEAQ (reference sequence). Trimming took 5 bases from V and 5 from J; bases not matched to a gene: 6. This CDR3 region has 14 residues. Here the CDR3 reads CASSAPGTGYGYTF. CDR3 sequence (DNA): TGTGCCAGCAGCGCTCCCGGGACAGGGTATGGCTACACCTTC.

This chain's CDR3 is CASSEWMTGVGANVLTF. The CDR3 bases are TGTGCCAGCAGCGAATGGATGACAGGGGTCGGGGCCAACGTCCTGACTTTC. The gene calls are TRBV11-2 and TRBJ2-6; 8 nucleotides align to TRBD1. J lost 4 bases, V lost 5 bases, and 10 bases had no gene match. The CDR3 has 17 amino acids. Per germline, CDR1 SGHAT and CDR2 FQNNGV.

The J gene is TRBJ2-7, the V gene TRBV6-2 or TRBV6-3, with D tentatively TRBD2 (5 bases). The V and J ends lost 4 bases and 1 base respectively, with 11 bases between them. The CDR3 is made up of 14 amino acids. The germline CDR1 and CDR2 sequences are MNHEY and SVGEGT. The CDR3 DNA sequence: TGTGCCAGCAGTTCACCGGGATTTTCCTACGAGCAGTACTTC. Translating it yields CASSSPGFSYEQYF.

The chain is built from TRBV2 and TRBJ2-2; 8 bases agree with TRBD1. Per the germline V gene, CDR1 is SNHLY and CDR2 is FYNNEI. With 5 bases clipped from V and 3 bases from J, the junction kept 5 bases outside the gene matches. The CDR3 spans 15 residues. The CDR3 DNA reads TGTGCCAGCAGTTCCCAGGGGGCGGACACCGGGGAGCTGTTTTTT. This encodes CASSSQGADTGELFF.